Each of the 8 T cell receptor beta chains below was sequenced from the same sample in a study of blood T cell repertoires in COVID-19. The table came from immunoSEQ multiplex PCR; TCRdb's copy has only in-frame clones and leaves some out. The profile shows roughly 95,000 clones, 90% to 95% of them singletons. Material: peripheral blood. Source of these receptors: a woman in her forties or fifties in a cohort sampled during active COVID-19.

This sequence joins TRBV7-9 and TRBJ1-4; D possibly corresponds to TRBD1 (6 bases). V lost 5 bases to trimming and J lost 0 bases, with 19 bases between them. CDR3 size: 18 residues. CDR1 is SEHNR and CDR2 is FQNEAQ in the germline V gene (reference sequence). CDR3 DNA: TGTGCCAGCAGCAGACGCCGACAGGAGATTACAACTAATGAAAAACTGTTTTTT. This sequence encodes CASSRRRQEITTNEKLFF.

The CDR3 DNA follows: TGTGCCAGCAGTTATCGAGGGCAATATAATTCACCCCTCCACTTT. Encoded protein: CASSYRGQYNSPLHF. This chain joins TRBV28 and TRBJ1-6, with D uncertain. The V and J ends lost 4 bases and 4 bases respectively, with 11 bases between them. This CDR3 contains 15 residues. Per the germline V gene, CDR1 is MDHEN and CDR2 is SYDVKM.

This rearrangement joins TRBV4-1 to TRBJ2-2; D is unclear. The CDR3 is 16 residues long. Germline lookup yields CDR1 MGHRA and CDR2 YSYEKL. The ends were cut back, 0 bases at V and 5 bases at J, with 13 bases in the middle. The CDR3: CASSQESTPRTGELFF. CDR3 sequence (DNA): TGCGCCAGCAGCCAAGAATCTACCCCACGGACCGGGGAGCTGTTTTTT.

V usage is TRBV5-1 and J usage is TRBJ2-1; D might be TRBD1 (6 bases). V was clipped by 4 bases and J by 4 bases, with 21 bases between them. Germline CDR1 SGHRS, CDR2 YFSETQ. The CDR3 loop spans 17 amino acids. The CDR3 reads CASSPASSQGQYNEQFF. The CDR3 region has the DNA TGCGCCAGCAGCCCAGCCAGTTCCCAGGGGCAATACAATGAGCAGTTCTTC.

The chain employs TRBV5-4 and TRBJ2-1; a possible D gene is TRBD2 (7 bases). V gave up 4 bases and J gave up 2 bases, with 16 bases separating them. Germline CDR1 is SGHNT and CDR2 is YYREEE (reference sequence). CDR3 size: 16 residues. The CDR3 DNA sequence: TGTGCCAGCAGCCCCGGGGGGCAGGGCCCCTACAATGAGCAGTTCTTC. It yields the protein CASSPGGQGPYNEQFF.

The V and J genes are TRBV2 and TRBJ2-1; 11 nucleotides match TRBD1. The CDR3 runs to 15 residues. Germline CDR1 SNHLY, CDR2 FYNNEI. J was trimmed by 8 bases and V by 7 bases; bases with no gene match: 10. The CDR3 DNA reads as TGTGCCAGCACTAACCAGGGACAGGGGGGAGATGAGCAGTTCTTC. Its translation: CASTNQGQGGDEQFF.

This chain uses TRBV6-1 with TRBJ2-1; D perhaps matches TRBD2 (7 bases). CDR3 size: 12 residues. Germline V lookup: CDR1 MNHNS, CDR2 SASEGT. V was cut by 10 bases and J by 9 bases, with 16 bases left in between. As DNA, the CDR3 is TGTGCCATCAGAGGGGGGGAGGGTGAGCAGTTCTTC. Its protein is CAIRGGEGEQFF.

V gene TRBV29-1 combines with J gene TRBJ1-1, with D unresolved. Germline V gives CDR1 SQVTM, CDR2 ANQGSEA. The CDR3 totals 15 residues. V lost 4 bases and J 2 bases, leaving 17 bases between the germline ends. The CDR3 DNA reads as TGCAGCGTTGTTGTATCCTGGGCGAGAAACACTGAAGCTTTCTTT. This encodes CSVVVSWARNTEAFF.